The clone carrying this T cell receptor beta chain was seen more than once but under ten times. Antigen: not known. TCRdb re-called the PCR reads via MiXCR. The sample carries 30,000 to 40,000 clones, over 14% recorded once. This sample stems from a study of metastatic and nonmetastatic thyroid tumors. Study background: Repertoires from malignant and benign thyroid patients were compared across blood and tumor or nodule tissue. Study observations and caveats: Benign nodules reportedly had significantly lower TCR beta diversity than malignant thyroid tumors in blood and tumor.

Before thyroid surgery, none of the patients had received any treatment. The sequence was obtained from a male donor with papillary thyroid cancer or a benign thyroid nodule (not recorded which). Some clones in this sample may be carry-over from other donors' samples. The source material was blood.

The chain's CDR3 is CASSVNTDTQYF. In DNA, the CDR3 is TGTGCCAGCAGCGTAAACACAGATACGCAGTATTTT. The rearrangement uses TRBV5-4 and TRBJ2-3; D remains unclear. Germline V CDR1 and CDR2: SGHNT, YYREEE (reference sequence). V lost 4 bases to trimming and J lost 2 bases, with 5 bases between them. This CDR3 has 12 residues.